A selection of T cell receptor beta chains follows, all from one sample in a study of CD8+CD57+ T cells in acquired aplastic anemia. TCRdb reanalysed the reads using MiXCR and keeps one entry per CDR3 protein. The data contain 170,000 or so distinct CDR3 sequences, roughly 48% of them seen just once; the ten biggest clones take up under 40%. The sample comprised sorted CD4+, CD8+, or CD8+CD57+ T cells (not recorded which) from PBMCs. The receptors were sampled from a human donor with aplastic anemia. CDR3s include the opening cysteine and the closing phenylalanine or tryptophan. The order of the fields is clone size, V gene, D gene, J gene, CDR3 protein, CDR3 DNA. D genes are given only for firm matches. Only part of the rows carry a size: once, few, many, or a class if the clone is expanded.

>-|TRBV27|-|TRBJ1-1
CASRPSGLQLPEASF
TGTGCCAGTCGCCCCTCGGGACTTCAATTACCTGAAGCTTCCTTT
>many|TRBV5-1|-|TRBJ2-5
CASSLGRTSHF
TGCGCCAGCAGCTTGGGACGGACGAGCCACTTC
>many|TRBV5-6|TRBD2|TRBJ2-3
CASSLLRGRANLDTQYF
TGTGCCAGCAGCTTGCTACGAGGGAGGGCCAATTTGGATACGCAGTATTTT
>-|TRBV19|TRBD2|TRBJ2-4
CASSRGTSGLTLQYF
TGTGCCAGTAGTAGAGGGACTAGCGGGCTGACTTTGCAGTACTTC
>few|TRBV2|-|TRBJ2-7
CASKERSGPYEQYF
TGTGCCAGCAAGGAACGATCGGGCCCCTACGAGCAGTACTTC
>-|TRBV11-3|TRBD2|TRBJ2-7
CASRGTSGTYEQYF
TGTGCCAGCAGGGGGACTAGCGGGACCTACGAGCAGTACTTC
>many|TRBV9|TRBD2|TRBJ2-1
CASAAGLAGGLEQFF
TGTGCCAGCGCCGCCGGACTAGCGGGAGGACTTGAGCAGTTCTTC
>many|TRBV10-1|-|TRBJ2-1
CASSEDAEQFF
TGCGCCAGCAGTGAGGACGCCGAGCAGTTCTTC
>once|TRBV19|-|TRBJ1-1
CASSIDLSGQNPSTEAFF
TGTGCCAGTAGTATAGATCTATCCGGACAGAACCCAAGTACTGAAGCTTTCTTT
>-|TRBV29-1|-|TRBJ2-1
CSARGQTNEQFF
TGCAGCGCGCGGGGACAGACTAATGAGCAGTTCTTC
>many|TRBV24-1|-|TRBJ2-1
CATSDLYQGGGEQFF
TGTGCCACCAGTGATTTGTATCAGGGGGGGGGTGAGCAGTTCTTC
>-|TRBV10-3|-|TRBJ2-1
CASSSDSEWDEQFF
TGTGCCAGCAGTTCCGATAGCGAATGGGATGAGCAGTTCTTC
>many|TRBV20-1|-|TRBJ2-5
CSAGERWQGGQETQYF
TGCAGTGCTGGGGAGAGGTGGCAGGGAGGACAAGAGACCCAGTACTTC
>-|TRBV7-2|TRBD1|TRBJ2-5
CASSLRGPGSQYF
TGTGCCAGTAGCTTGAGGGGGCCAGGGAGCCAGTACTTC
>many|TRBV10-1|-|TRBJ2-5
CAQGVPTQETQYF
TGCGCCCAAGGGGTACCCACCCAAGAGACCCAGTACTTC
>-|TRBV7-2|-|TRBJ2-7
CASSSGSAYEQYF
TGTGCCAGCAGCTCAGGATCGGCCTACGAGCAGTACTTC
>-|TRBV10-3|TRBD2|TRBJ2-1
CAISESQAGGQEGFF
TGTGCCATCAGTGAGTCTCAAGCGGGGGGGCAAGAGGGGTTCTTC
>many|TRBV6-2/TRBV6-3|-|TRBJ1-2
CASSYAEAAQGANYGYTF
TGTGCCAGCAGTTACGCCGAGGCGGCACAGGGTGCTAACTATGGCTACACCTTC
>many|TRBV10-3|TRBD2|TRBJ2-7
CAISEVSGSSYEQYF
TGTGCCATCAGTGAGGTTAGCGGGAGCTCCTACGAGCAGTACTTC
>-|TRBV29-1|-|TRBJ2-7
CSVEFNRAPYEQYF
TGCAGCGTTGAATTCAACAGAGCCCCCTACGAGCAGTACTTC
>many|TRBV7-6|-|TRBJ1-6
CASSLSGVSDSPLHF
TGTGCCAGCAGCTTATCCGGGGTCTCAGATTCACCCCTCCACTTT
>-|TRBV3-1|-|TRBJ1-1
CASSQDHFRVGVMNTEAFF
TGTGCCAGCAGCCAAGATCATTTCAGGGTAGGAGTGATGAACACTGAAGCTTTCTTT
>-|TRBV7-9|-|TRBJ2-7
CASSLTTRNYEQYF
TGTGCCAGCAGCTTAACAACCCGGAACTACGAGCAGTACTTC
>many|TRBV19|TRBD2|TRBJ2-1
CASSIVLGLAEDNEQFF
TGTGCCAGTAGTATAGTACTGGGACTAGCGGAAGACAATGAGCAGTTCTTC
>few|TRBV20-1|-|TRBJ2-6
CSADSISGANVLTF
TGCAGTGCTGACAGTATCTCTGGGGCCAACGTCCTGACTTTC
>-|TRBV11-2|TRBD2|TRBJ2-7
CAGGGGSWSEAGEQYF
TGTGCCGGCGGGGGGGGCTCTTGGAGTGAAGCGGGCGAGCAGTACTTC
>few|TRBV10-1|-|TRBJ2-2
CASSESRLAGELFF
TGCGCCAGCAGTGAGTCTCGCCTAGCCGGGGAGCTGTTTTTT
>-|TRBV7-6|TRBD2|TRBJ2-3
CASSLGLAADTQYF
TGTGCCAGCAGCTTGGGACTAGCGGCGGATACGCAGTATTTT
>-|TRBV6-5|-|TRBJ2-1
CASSYGGGDEQFF
TGTGCCAGCAGTTACGGGGGGGGCGATGAGCAGTTCTTC
>many|TRBV24-1|-|TRBJ1-2
CATSDSGTSVSYGYTF
TGTGCCACCAGTGATTCGGGGACATCGGTCAGCTATGGCTACACCTTC
>many|TRBV19|-|TRBJ2-3
CASSTLGTDTQYF
TGTGCCAGTTCCACCCTGGGCACAGATACGCAGTATTTT
>once|TRBV12-3/TRBV12-4|-|TRBJ1-2
CASSLAYLYGYTF
TGTGCCAGCAGTTTAGCCTATCTCTATGGCTACACCTTC
>-|TRBV19|TRBD1|TRBJ2-5
CASSWGQNQETQYF
TGTGCCAGTAGTTGGGGACAGAACCAAGAGACCCAGTACTTC
>-|TRBV7-8|TRBD1|TRBJ1-5
CASSPGQPQQPQHF
TGTGCCAGCAGCCCGGGACAGCCGCAACAGCCCCAGCATTTT
>few|TRBV7-8|-|TRBJ1-6
CASSQAGGSPLHF
TGTGCCAGCAGCCAAGCGGGGGGGTCACCCCTCCACTTT
>many|TRBV5-6|-|TRBJ1-2
CASSLAYSVYGYTF
TGTGCCAGCAGCTTGGCTTATTCAGTCTATGGCTACACCTTC
>-|TRBV4-3|-|TRBJ1-6
CASSGRERVYSPLHF
TGCGCCAGCAGCGGCCGAGAAAGGGTATATTCACCCCTCCACTTT
>-|TRBV29-1|TRBD1|TRBJ2-2
CSVVFGQGLGGELFF
TGCAGCGTTGTGTTCGGACAGGGGCTCGGCGGGGAGCTGTTTTTT
>-|TRBV24-1|-|TRBJ2-3
CATSTGNTQYF
TGTGCCACCAGTACCGGAAATACGCAGTATTTT
>many|TRBV5-1|-|TRBJ2-5
CASSLGYALETQYF
TGCGCCAGCAGCTTGGGTTATGCGTTAGAGACCCAGTACTTC
>few|TRBV25-1|TRBD1|TRBJ2-7
CASSPLMDRGLYEQYF
TGTGCCAGCAGTCCCTTAATGGACAGGGGGCTATACGAGCAGTACTTC
>few|TRBV7-2|-|TRBJ2-1
CASSPLLVEQFF
TGTGCCAGCAGCCCTCTTTTGGTTGAGCAGTTCTTC
>many|TRBV9|TRBD2|TRBJ2-1
CASSGGSPTYNEQFF
TGTGCCAGCAGCGGCGGGAGCCCCACCTACAATGAGCAGTTCTTC
>-|TRBV19|TRBD2|TRBJ2-3
CASSTLAARTDTQYF
TGTGCCAGTAGTACACTAGCGGCTCGCACAGATACGCAGTATTTT
>-|TRBV20-1|-|TRBJ2-7
CSAWAGTIYEQYF
TGCAGTGCCTGGGCAGGGACCATTTACGAGCAGTACTTC